These 14 T cell receptor beta chains were sequenced from one sample in a study of blood T cell repertoires in COVID-19. Only in-frame clones appear in the TCRdb table, and some are missing; sequencing was by immunoSEQ multiplex PCR. The table has 110,000 to 150,000 clones, around four fifths seen once. Sequencing was performed on peripheral blood. The receptor source for this set is a human donor in a cohort sampled during active COVID-19.

This clone was detected once. V gene TRBV27 combines with J gene TRBJ2-2, with 10 bases aligning to TRBD2. The V gene's germline CDR1 is MNHEY and CDR2 SMNVEV (reference sequence). Germline trimming cut 6 bases from V and 5 bases from J; bases unmatched to any gene: 12. The CDR3 contains 17 residues. The CDR3 loop reads CASRPLAGVVTTGELFF. CDR3 sequence (DNA): TGTGCCAGCAGACCCCTAGCGGGAGTTGTAACAACCGGGGAGCTGTTTTTT.

The chain employs TRBV13 and TRBJ1-2; maybe TRBD1 (6 bases). CDR3 length equals 14 residues. The V gene lost 5 bases and the J gene lost 6 bases, with 16 bases spanning the gap. CDR1 and CDR2 (germline): PRHDT, FYEKMQ (reference sequence). This chain's CDR3 is CASSRDRRKNGYTF. CDR3 DNA sequence: TGTGCCAGCAGCCGAGACAGGAGGAAGAATGGCTACACCTTC.

This sequence joins TRBV19 and TRBJ1-5; 7 bases are a match to TRBD1. With V trimmed by 4 bases and J by 1 base, 10 bases remained unmatched. The CDR3 sequence is 17 residues long. Germline V gives CDR1 LNHDA, CDR2 SQIVND (reference sequence). The DNA of the CDR3 is TGTGCCAGTAGTACCTCAGACAGGGCATGGAGCAATCAGCCCCAGCATTTT. Translation: CASSTSDRAWSNQPQHF.

This clone was observed a single time. The chain joins TRBV27 to TRBJ1-1; a possible D gene is TRBD1 (6 bases). From germline, CDR1 is MNHEY and CDR2 SMNVEV (reference sequence). The ends were cut back, 1 base at V and 3 bases at J, with 9 bases in the middle. This CDR3 spans 14 amino acids. The CDR3 sequence is CASSLWAGDTEAFF. As DNA, the CDR3 is TGTGCCAGCAGTTTATGGGCAGGGGACACTGAAGCTTTCTTT.

V and J are TRBV7-2 and TRBJ2-7; TRBD2 matches 13 bases. V shed 1 base and J 3 bases; nucleotides not matched to a gene: 3. The germline V gene has CDR1 SGHTA and CDR2 FQGNSA. CDR3 length equals 16 residues. The CDR3 spells CASSLDGTSGIYEQYF. The CDR3 region has the DNA TGTGCCAGCAGCTTAGACGGGACTAGCGGGATCTACGAGCAGTACTTC.

V is TRBV4-1 and J is TRBJ2-7; TRBD2 might be the D (6 bases). Trimming removed 1 base from V and 2 bases from J, with 15 bases in between. Germline V gene lookup returns CDR1 MGHRA and CDR2 YSYEKL. CDR3 length equals 16 residues. CDR3 DNA: TGCGCCAGCAGCCAAGTGGAGCGGGCACTAACCTACGAGCAGTACTTC. This gives the protein CASSQVERALTYEQYF.

The chain is built from TRBV30 and TRBJ1-1; tentatively, D is TRBD1 (5 bases). V lost 4 bases and J lost 2, with 8 bases in between. Germline lookup yields CDR1 GTSNPN and CDR2 SVGIG (reference sequence). CDR3 length: 12 residues. The CDR3 sequence is CAWTDINTEAFF. CDR3 nucleotides: TGTGCCTGGACGGACATCAACACTGAAGCTTTCTTT.

The rearrangement joins TRBV7-3 to TRBJ1-1; the D is unclear. Trimming pared 4 bases from V and 1 base from J, leaving 13 bases between. CDR3 length: 15 amino acids. Germline V gene data show CDR1 as SGHTA and CDR2 as FQGTGA. The CDR3 sequence: CASSSLSLGNTEAFF. The CDR3 region has the DNA TGTGCCAGCAGCTCTCTTTCGCTAGGGAACACTGAAGCTTTCTTT.

About this clone itself: One end of the junction does not line up with germline, which may come from a read error. The CDR3 reads CASSSTVYNEQFF. DNA of the CDR3: TGTGCTAGCAGCTCGACTGTTTACAATGAGCAGTTCTTC. The chain links TRBV7-7 to TRBJ2-1; no firm D call. The germline CDR1 and CDR2 sequences are SSHAT and FNYEAQ (reference sequence). The CDR3 covers 13 residues.

V usage is TRBV14 and J usage is TRBJ2-7, with D possibly being TRBD1 (5 bases). Germline CDR1 is SGHDN and CDR2 is FVKESK. The V gene lost 2 bases and the J gene lost 12 bases, with 20 bases spanning the gap. This CDR3 has 14 residues. CDR3: CASSQYHRQSPGYF. Here the CDR3 DNA reads TGTGCCAGCAGCCAATACCACAGGCAGAGCCCGGGGTACTTC.

This clone appeared once. Just one base apart from a much larger clone, this may be a read error. The chain has TRBV13 and TRBJ2-5, with a weak D call TRBD2 (6 bases). The CDR3 has 17 amino acids. With 5 bases removed from V and 5 bases from J, the gap between germline ends came to 24 bases. The germline V gene encodes CDR1 PRHDT and CDR2 FYEKMQ (reference sequence). CDR3: CASSDLRLGGRRETQYF. In nucleotides, the CDR3 is TGTGCCAGCAGCGACCTCCGACTAGGCGGACGCCGGGAGACCCAGTACTTC.

To note about this clone: One junction end disagrees with the germline gene, perhaps due to a read error. The genes are TRBV5-6 and TRBJ2-6, with 11 positions matching TRBD1. CDR3 length: 12 residues. The germline CDR1 and CDR2 sequences are SGHDT and YYEEEE. As DNA, the CDR3 is TGTGCCAGCAGCGAACGGGACAGGGGGTGTATTTTC. It is translated as CASSERDRGCIF.

The chain is built from TRBV27 and TRBJ1-2; TRBD1 matches at 10 bases. The CDR3 contains 17 residues. Losses at the gene ends were 3 bases for V and 4 bases for J; bases not matched to a gene: 11. CDR1 and CDR2 from the germline V gene are MNHEY and SMNVEV (reference sequence). In DNA form, the CDR3 reads TGTGCCAGCAGTTTTTTGGCTGGGGACAGGGGTACCTATGGCTACACCTTC. Protein product: CASSFLAGDRGTYGYTF.

The chain uses TRBV5-1 and TRBJ2-2; D not certain. The CDR3 runs 15 residues. Germline V gene data show CDR1 as SGHRS and CDR2 as YFSETQ. V dropped 0 bases and J dropped 1 base, with 7 bases sitting between them. The DNA of the CDR3 is TGCGCCAGCAGCTTGGGTCTAGGGAACACCGGGGAGCTGTTTTTT. Protein: CASSLGLGNTGELFF.